The entry that follows covers one TCR beta chain sequence. Original processing methods: Amplification with reference gene primers provided the estimates of nucleated cell counts. TCRdb's table, derived via immunoSEQ multiplex PCR, lists solely in-frame clones and lacks some. The D gene and trimming were derived from the DNA, and the V and J assignments and clone size from that table. This table has around 200,000 clones, 80% appearing once. The data are from a study of blood T cell repertoires in COVID-19. Study summary: Some COVID-19 samples were acute and others convalescent; all came from the United States, Italy and Spain. T cells, B-cell-depleted T cells, or PBMCs supplied cDNA or gDNA.

There are 15 residues in the CDR3. Germline values: CDR1 MDHEN, CDR2 SYDVKM. V gave up 4 bases and J gave up 4 bases; unmatched junction bases: 7. Sequencing input: peripheral blood. This sequence originates from a human donor in a cohort sampled during active COVID-19. The chain couples TRBV28 to TRBJ1-2, with 9 bases aligning to TRBD1. The CDR3 DNA follows: TGTGCCAGCAGTTCCCCGGACAGGGGCGGCTATGGCTACACCTTC. It is translated as CASSSPDRGGYGYTF.